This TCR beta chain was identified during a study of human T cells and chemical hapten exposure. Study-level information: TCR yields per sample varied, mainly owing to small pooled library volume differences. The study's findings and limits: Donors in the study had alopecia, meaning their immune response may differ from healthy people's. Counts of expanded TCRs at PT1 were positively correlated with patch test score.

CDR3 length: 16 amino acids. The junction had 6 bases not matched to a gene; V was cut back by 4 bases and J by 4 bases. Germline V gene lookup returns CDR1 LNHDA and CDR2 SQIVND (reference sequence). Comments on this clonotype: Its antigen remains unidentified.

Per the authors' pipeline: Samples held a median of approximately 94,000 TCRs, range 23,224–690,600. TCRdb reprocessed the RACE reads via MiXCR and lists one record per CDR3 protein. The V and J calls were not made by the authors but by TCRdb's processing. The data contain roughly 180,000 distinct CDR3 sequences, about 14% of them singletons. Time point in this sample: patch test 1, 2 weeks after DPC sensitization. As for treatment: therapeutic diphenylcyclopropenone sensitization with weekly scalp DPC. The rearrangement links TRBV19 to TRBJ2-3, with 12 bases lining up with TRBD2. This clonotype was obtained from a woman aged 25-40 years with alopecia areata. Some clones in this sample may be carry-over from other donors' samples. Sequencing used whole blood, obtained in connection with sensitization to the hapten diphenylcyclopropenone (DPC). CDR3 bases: TGTGCCAGTAGTAGACGGACTAGCGGGGTTGCAGATACGCAGTATTTT. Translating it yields CASSRRTSGVADTQYF.